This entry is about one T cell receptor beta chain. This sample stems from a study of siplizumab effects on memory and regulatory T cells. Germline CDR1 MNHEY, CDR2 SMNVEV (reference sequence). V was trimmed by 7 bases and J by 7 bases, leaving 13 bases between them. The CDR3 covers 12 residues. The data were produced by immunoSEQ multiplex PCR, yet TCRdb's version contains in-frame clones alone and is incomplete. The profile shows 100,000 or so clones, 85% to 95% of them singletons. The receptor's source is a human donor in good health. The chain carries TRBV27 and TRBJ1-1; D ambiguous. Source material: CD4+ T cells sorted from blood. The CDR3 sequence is CASTLREGEAFF. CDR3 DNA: TGTGCCAGCACCCTGCGAGAGGGTGAAGCTTTCTTT.